This entry concerns a single T cell receptor beta chain. This specimen belongs to a study of graft-versus-host responses after intestinal transplantation. Study as a whole: The recipients all started with anti-thymocyte globulin induction and then took tacrolimus and steroids for roughly 3 years.

The CDR3 runs 15 residues. Trimming cost V 4 bases and J 4 bases, with 17 bases left between them. The germline V gene encodes CDR1 MNHNS and CDR2 SASEGT. Sorting after the reaction isolated proliferating CFSE-low CD3+CD4+ and CD3+CD8+ responders. TCRdb's table, derived via immunoSEQ multiplex PCR, lists solely in-frame clones and lacks some. This sample carries about 20,000 clones, around 42% of them seen once, and the ten largest clones take roughly 0.94%. The chain joins TRBV6-1 to TRBJ2-7; D ambiguous. The sequence came from a human patient who received an intestinal transplant. The input for sequencing was alloreactive CD4+ T cells from a mixed lymphocyte reaction culture, taken before intestinal transplant. Subset denoted: CFSE-low proliferating T cells sorted from roughly six-day pre-transplant mixed lymphocyte reaction (GvH or HvG direction). CDR3 nucleotides: TGTGCCAGCAGTGGGTGGGCAGGAATAGGTTACGAGCAGTACTTC. Translated: CASSGWAGIGYEQYF.